A single sample is the source of the 4 T cell receptor beta chains below, sequenced in a study of cytomegalovirus exposure and HLA in healthy donors (dated by TCRdb to 2016 to 2017). Libraries were prepared through the immunoSEQ multiplex PCR assay. The multiplex PCR relied on a mix of 60 forward primers for TCR Vbeta segments and 13 reverse primers for TCR Jbeta segments. The table was pulled from immuneACCESS by TCRdb, which kept in-frame rearrangements only. Such tables lose some clones; where checked, under half of the loss comes from unresolved V genes, and the rest has no known cause. The sample records about 180,000 clones, approximately 70% of which are singletons. Around 2.3% of the sample is in the top ten clones. Material for sequencing was PBMCs. All receptors derive from a human donor in good health.

This clone was recorded a few times. This sequence joins TRBV6-5 and TRBJ2-1, with no clear D. The CDR3 has 11 residues. Trimming took 5 bases from V and 4 from J, leaving 3 bases between them. Germline V gives CDR1 MNHEY, CDR2 SVGAGI. DNA of the CDR3: TGTGCCAGCAGTCAGTACAATGAGCAGTTCTTC. It is translated as CASSQYNEQFF.

The V and J genes are TRBV14 and TRBJ2-7; D is perhaps TRBD1 (5 bases). The CDR3 has 14 amino acids. From germline, CDR1 is SGHDN and CDR2 FVKESK. V dropped 4 bases and J dropped 7 bases, with 17 bases sitting between them. DNA for the CDR3: TGTGCCAGCAGCCTTGGGGCTGCCGTGTTGGAGCAGTACTTC. Translated, it gives CASSLGAAVLEQYF.

This chain joins TRBV19 and TRBJ2-1; the D gene is possibly TRBD2 (5 bases). The CDR3 sequence is 11 residues long. Germline V gene sequence: CDR1 LNHDA, CDR2 SQIVND (reference sequence). The germline V and J ends were trimmed by 4 bases and 12 bases, with 10 bases remaining between them. CDR3 protein: CASSTSLGQFF. The CDR3 nucleotides are TGTGCCAGTAGTACTAGCTTGGGGCAGTTCTTC.

The chain joins TRBV5-4 to TRBJ2-1; TRBD1 agrees at 8 bases. The CDR3 has 16 residues. Germline values: CDR1 SGHNT, CDR2 YYREEE (reference sequence). V lost 4 bases and J lost 0; bases outside the gene matches: 6. CDR3 protein: CASSGIDRGSYNEQFF. CDR3 bases: TGTGCCAGCAGCGGAATTGACAGGGGCTCCTACAATGAGCAGTTCTTC. Combining the CDR3 with reference TRBV5-4 and TRBJ2-1 gives the whole variable domain ETGVTQSPTHLIKTRGQQVTLRCSSQSGHNTVSWYQQALGQGPQFIFQYYREEENGRGNFPPRFSGLQFPNYSSELNVNALELDDSALYLCASSGIDRGSYNEQFFGPGTRLTVL.